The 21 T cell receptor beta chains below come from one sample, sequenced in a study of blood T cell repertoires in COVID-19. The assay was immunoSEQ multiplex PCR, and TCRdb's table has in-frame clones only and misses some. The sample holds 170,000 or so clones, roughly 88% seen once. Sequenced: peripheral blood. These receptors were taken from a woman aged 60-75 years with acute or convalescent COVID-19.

The CDR3 sequence is CASSRDRFFNQPQHF. CDR3 DNA: TGTGCCAGCAGTCGAGACAGGTTCTTCAATCAGCCCCAGCATTTT. V usage is TRBV27 and J usage is TRBJ1-5; tentative D call: TRBD1 (6 bases). The V end was cut by 5 bases, the J end by 3 bases, with 14 bases between. CDR3 length: 15 amino acids. Per germline, CDR1 MNHEY and CDR2 SMNVEV (reference sequence).

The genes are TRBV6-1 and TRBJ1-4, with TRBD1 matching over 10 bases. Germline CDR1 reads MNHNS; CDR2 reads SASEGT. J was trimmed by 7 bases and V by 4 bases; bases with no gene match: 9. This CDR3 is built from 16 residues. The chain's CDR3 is CASSGVWGQGSEKLFF. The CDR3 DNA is TGTGCCAGCAGTGGGGTGTGGGGACAGGGGAGTGAAAAACTGTTTTTT.

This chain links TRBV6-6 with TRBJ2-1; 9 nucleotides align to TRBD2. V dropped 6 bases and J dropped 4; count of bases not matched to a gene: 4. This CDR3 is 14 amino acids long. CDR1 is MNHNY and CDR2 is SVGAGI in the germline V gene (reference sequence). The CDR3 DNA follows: TGTGCCAGCAGGCCCAGCGGGGGGTACAATGAGCAGTTCTTC. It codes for CASRPSGGYNEQFF.

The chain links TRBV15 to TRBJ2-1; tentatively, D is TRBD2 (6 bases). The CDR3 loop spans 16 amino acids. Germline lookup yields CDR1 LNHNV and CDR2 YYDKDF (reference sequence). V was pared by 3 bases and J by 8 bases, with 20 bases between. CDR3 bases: TGTGCCACCAGCAGGGTCCCCGGGTGGGGGGTGGATGAGCAGTTCTTC. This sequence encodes CATSRVPGWGVDEQFF.

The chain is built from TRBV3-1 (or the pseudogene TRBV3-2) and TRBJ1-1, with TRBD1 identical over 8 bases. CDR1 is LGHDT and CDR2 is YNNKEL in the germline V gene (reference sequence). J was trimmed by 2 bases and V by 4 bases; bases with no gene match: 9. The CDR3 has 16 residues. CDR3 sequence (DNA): TGTGCCAGCAGCCTGTTCGAGCAGGGGGCTAACACTGAAGCTTTCTTT. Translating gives CASSLFEQGANTEAFF.

The CDR3 is CASSQVERIKETQYF. CDR3 nucleotides: TGTGCCAGCAGCCAAGTTGAGCGGATAAAAGAGACCCAGTACTTC. The chain couples TRBV14 to TRBJ2-5, with D possibly matching TRBD2 (5 bases). CDR1 and CDR2 (germline): SGHDN, FVKESK. The length of the CDR3 is 15 residues. With 1 base removed from V and 3 bases from J, the gap between germline ends came to 12 bases.

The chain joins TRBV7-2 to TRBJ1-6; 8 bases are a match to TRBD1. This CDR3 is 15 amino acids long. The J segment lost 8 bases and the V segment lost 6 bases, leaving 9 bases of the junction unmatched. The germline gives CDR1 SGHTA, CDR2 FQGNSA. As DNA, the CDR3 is TGTGCCAGCAGTCCCCGGCAGGACAGGGATTCACCCCTCCACTTT. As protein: CASSPRQDRDSPLHF.

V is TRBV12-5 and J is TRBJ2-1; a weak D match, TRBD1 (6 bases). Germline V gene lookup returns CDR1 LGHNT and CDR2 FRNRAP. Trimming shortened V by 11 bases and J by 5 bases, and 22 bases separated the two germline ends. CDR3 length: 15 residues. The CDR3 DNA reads TGTGCTGGGGAGCCCGGGACAACCATCGACAATGAGCAGTTCTTC. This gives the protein CAGEPGTTIDNEQFF. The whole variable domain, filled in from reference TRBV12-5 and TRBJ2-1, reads DARVTQTPRHKVTEMGQEVTMRCQPILGHNTVFWYRQTMMQGLELLAYFRNRAPLDDSGMPKDRFSAEMPDATLATLKIQPSEPRDSAVYFCAGEPGTTIDNEQFFGPGTRLTVL.

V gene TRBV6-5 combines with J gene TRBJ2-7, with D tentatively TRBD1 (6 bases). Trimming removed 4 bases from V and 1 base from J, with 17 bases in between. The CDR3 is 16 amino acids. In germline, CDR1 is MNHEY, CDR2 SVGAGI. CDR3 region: CASSSPGTRGSYEQYF. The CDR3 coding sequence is TGTGCCAGCAGTTCTCCGGGGACAAGGGGATCCTACGAGCAGTACTTC.

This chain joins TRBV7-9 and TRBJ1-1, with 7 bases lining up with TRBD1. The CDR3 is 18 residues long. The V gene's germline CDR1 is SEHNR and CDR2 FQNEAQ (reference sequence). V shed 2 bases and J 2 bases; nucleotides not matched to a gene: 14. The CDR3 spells CASSLLSPGQTLNTEAFF. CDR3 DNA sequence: TGTGCCAGCAGCTTACTCTCTCCGGGACAGACATTAAACACTGAAGCTTTCTTT.

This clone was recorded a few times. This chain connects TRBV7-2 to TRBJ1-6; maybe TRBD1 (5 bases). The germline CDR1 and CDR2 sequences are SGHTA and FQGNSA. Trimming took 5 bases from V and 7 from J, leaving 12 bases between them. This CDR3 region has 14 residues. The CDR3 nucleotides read TGTGCCAGCAGCCGGGGGGGGACCAATTCACCCCTCCACTTT. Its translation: CASSRGGTNSPLHF.

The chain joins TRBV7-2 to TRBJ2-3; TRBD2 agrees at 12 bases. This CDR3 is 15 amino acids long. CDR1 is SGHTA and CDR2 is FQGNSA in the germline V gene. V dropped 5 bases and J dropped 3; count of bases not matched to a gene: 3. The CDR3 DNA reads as TGTGCCAGCAGCCCGCTAGCGGGGGGGACAGATACGCAGTATTTT. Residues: CASSPLAGGTDTQYF.

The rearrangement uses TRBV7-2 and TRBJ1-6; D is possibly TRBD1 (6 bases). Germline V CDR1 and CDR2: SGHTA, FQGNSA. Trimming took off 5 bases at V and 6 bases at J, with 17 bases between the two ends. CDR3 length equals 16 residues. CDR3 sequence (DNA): TGTGCCAGCAGCATATCGGGGGGCGCGACTAATTCACCCCTCCACTTT. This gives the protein CASSISGGATNSPLHF.

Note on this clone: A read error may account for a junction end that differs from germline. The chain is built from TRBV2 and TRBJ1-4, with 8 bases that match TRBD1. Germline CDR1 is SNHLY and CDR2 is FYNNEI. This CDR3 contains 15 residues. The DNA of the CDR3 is TGTGCCAGCAGTGAAGTGCAGGGGGCCCCCCTTGAGAGGGTTTTT. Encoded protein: CASSEVQGAPLERVF.

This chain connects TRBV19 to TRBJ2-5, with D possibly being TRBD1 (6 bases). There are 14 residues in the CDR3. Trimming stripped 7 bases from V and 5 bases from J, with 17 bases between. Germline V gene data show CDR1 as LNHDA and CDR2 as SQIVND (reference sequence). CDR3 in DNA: TGTGCCAGTAAAGACACACAGGGACGGGAGACCCAGTACTTC. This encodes CASKDTQGRETQYF. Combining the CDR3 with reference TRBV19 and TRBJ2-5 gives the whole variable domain DGGITQSPKYLFRKEGQNVTLSCEQNLNHDAMYWYRQDPGQGLRLIYYSQIVNDFQKGDIAEGYSVSREKKESFPLTVTSAQKNPTAFYLCASKDTQGRETQYFGPGTRLLVL.

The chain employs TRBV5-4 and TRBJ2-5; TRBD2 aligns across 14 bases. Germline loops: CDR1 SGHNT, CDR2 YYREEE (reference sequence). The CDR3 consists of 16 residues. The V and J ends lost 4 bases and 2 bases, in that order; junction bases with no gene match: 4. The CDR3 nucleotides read TGTGCCAGCAGCGCCGGGACTAGCGGGGGACAAGAGACCCAGTACTTC. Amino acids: CASSAGTSGGQETQYF.

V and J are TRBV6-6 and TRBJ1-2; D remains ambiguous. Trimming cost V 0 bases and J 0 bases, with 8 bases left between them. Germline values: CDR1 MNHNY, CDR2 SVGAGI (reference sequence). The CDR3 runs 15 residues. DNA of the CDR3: TGTGCCAGCAGTTACTCCCGGACTTCTAACTATGGCTACACCTTC. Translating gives CASSYSRTSNYGYTF.

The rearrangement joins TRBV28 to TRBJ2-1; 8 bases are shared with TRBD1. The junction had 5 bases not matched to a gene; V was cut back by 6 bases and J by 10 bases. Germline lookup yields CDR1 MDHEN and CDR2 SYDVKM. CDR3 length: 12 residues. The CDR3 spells CASRSGGWEQFF. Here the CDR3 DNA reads TGTGCCAGCAGGTCAGGGGGCTGGGAGCAGTTCTTC.

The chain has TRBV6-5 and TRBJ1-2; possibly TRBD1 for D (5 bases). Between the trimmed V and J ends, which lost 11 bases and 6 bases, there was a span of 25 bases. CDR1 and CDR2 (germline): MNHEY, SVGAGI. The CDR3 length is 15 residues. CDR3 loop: CASPRYGWGANGYTF. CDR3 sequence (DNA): TGTGCCTCCCCCAGGTACGGATGGGGCGCGAATGGCTACACCTTC.

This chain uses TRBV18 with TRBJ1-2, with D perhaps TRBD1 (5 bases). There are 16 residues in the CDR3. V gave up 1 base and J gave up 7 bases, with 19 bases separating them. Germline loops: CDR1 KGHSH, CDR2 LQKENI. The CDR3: CASSPRLTGDFGGYTF. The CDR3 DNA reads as TGTGCCAGCTCACCACGTCTCACAGGCGACTTCGGTGGCTACACCTTC.

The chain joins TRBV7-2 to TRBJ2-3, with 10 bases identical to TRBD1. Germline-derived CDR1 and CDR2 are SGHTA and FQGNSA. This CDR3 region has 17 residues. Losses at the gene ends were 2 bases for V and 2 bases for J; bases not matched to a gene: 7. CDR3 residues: CASSLLGQGGNTDTQYF. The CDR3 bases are TGTGCCAGCAGCTTATTAGGACAGGGGGGGAACACAGATACGCAGTATTTT.